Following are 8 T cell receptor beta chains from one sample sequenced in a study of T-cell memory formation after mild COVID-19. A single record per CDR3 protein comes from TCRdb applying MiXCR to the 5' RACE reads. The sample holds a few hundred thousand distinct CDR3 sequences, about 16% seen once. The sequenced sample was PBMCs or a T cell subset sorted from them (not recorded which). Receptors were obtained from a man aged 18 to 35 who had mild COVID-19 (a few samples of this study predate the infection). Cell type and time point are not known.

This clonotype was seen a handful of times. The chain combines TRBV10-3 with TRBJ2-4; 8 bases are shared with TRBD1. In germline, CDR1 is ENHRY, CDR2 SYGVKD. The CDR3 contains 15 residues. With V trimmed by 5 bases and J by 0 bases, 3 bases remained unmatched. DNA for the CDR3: TGTGCCATCAGTACCGACAGGGGAGCCAAAAACATTCAGTACTTC. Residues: CAISTDRGAKNIQYF.

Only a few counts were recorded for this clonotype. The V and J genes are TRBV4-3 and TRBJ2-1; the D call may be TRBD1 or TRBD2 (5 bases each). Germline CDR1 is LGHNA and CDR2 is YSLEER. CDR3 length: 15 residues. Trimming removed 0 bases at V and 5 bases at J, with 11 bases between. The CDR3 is CASSQDGTANNEQFF. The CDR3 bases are TGCGCCAGCAGCCAAGATGGGACGGCAAACAATGAGCAGTTCTTC.

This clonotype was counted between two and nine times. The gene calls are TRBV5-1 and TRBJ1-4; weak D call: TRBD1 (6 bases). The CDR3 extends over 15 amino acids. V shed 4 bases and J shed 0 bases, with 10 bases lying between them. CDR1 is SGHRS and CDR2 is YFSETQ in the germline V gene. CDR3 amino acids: CASSAAGATNEKLFF. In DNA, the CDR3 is TGCGCCAGCAGCGCAGCAGGGGCAACTAATGAAAAACTGTTTTTT.

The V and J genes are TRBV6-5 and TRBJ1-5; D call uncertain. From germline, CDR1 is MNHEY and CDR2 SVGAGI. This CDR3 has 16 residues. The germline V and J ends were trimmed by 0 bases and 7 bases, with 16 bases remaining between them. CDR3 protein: CASSYSAAGAGQPQHF. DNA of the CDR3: TGTGCCAGCAGTTACTCCGCGGCAGGCGCCGGGCAGCCCCAGCATTTT.

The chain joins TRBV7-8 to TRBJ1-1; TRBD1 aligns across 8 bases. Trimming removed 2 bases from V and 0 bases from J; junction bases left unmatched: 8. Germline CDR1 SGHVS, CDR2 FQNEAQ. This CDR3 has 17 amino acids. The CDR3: CASSLLTGTGMNTEAFF. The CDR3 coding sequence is TGTGCCAGCAGCTTATTGACCGGGACAGGAATGAACACTGAAGCTTTCTTT.

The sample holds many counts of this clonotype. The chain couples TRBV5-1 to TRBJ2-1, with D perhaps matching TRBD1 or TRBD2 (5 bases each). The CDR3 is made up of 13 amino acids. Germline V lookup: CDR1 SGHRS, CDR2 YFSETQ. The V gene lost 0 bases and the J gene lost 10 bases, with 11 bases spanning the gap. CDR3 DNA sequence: TGCGCCAGCAGCTTGGATACAGGAGGCGAGCAGTTCTTC. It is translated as CASSLDTGGEQFF.

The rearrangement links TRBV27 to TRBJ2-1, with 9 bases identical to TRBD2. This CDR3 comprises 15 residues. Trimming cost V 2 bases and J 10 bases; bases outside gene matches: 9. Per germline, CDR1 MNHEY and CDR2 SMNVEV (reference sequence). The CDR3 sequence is CASSLGSGGSWEQFF. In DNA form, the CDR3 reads TGTGCCAGCAGTTTAGGGAGCGGGGGGTCATGGGAGCAGTTCTTC.

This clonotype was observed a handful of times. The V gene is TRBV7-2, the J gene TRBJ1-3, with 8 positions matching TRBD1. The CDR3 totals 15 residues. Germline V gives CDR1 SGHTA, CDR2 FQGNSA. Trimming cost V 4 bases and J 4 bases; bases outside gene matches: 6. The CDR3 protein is CASSSDRGWGNTIYF. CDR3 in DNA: TGTGCCAGCAGCTCAGACAGGGGATGGGGAAACACCATATATTTT.